Detailed here is one T cell receptor (beta chain). These data come from a study of immune evolution from preneoplasia to lung adenocarcinoma. The repertoire was sequenced with immunoSEQ multiplex PCR; TCRdb's copy has only in-frame clones and lacks some. There are fewer than 4,000 clones in the sample; over 65% occur only once, and 9.5% to 15% lies in the top ten. Trimming shortened V by 4 bases and J by 5 bases, and 9 bases separated the two germline ends. This CDR3 spans 13 amino acids. Germline V gene lookup returns CDR1 SGHRS and CDR2 YFSETQ. J is TRBJ2-2 and V is TRBV5-1; D gene unclear. The sample comprised FFPE minimally invasive lung adenocarcinoma tissue. This TCR came from a person between 65 and 80 years old with lung adenocarcinoma. The CDR3 bases are TGCGCCAGCAGCAGCCGGGCTACCGGGGAGCTGTTTTTT. Translating it yields CASSSRATGELFF.